This T cell receptor beta chain was identified during a study of blood T cells in healthy people across ages. The authors ran a second PCR of about 6 to 11 cycles using a sample-barcoded 5' primer and a J-beta primer mix. The yield of each sample was at least 2.5 million CDR3-containing paired-end reads. Each CDR3 protein gets one entry after TCRdb re-called the 5' RACE reads with MiXCR. This table holds some 1,000,000 distinct CDR3 sequences, about 23% found once. In germline, CDR1 is SNHLY, CDR2 FYNNEI. The junction had 17 bases not matched to a gene; V was cut back by 8 bases and J by 4 bases. The CDR3 length is 19 residues. This sample was shared with a second study, whose subject was T cells of mothers and their children. As reported in that work: M1S, a second-PCR primer, added sample barcodes and 2-4 random nucleotides.

This receptor was taken from a girl aged 2 to 9 in good health. Input material: blood. The genes are TRBV2 and TRBJ2-2, with TRBD2 identical over 12 bases. CDR3 DNA: TGTGCCAGCCTATCCAGGGCTAGCGGGGGGGCCAGGGGCACCGGGGAGCTGTTTTTT. It specifies CASLSRASGGARGTGELFF.